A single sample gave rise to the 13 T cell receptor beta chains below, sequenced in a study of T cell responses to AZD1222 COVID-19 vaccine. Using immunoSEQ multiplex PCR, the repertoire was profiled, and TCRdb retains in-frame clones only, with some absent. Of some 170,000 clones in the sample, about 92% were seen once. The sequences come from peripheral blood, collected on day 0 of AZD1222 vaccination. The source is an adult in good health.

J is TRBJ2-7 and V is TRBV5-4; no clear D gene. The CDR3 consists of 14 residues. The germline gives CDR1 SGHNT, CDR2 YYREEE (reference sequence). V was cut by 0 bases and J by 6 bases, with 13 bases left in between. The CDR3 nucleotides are TGTGCCAGCAGCTTGGCCCCGCCTGGTGGCGAGCAGTACTTC. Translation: CASSLAPPGGEQYF.

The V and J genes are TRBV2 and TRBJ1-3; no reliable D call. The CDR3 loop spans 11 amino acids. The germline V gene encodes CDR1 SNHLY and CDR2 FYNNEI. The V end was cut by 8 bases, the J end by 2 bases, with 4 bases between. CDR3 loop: CASAPGNTIYF. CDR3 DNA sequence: TGTGCCAGCGCGCCTGGAAACACCATATATTTT. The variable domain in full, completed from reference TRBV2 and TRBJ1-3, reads EPEVTQTPSHQVTQMGQEVILRCVPISNHLYFYWYRQILGQKVEFLVSFYNNEISEKSEIFDDQFSVERPDGSNFTLKIRSTKLEDSAMYFCASAPGNTIYFGEGSWLTVV.

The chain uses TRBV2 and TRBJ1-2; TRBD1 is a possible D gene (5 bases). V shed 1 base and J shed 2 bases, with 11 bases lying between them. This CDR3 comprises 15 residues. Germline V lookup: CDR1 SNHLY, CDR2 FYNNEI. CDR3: CASSEGGSSNYGYTF. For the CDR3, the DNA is TGTGCCAGCAGTGAAGGGGGGTCGAGCAACTATGGCTACACCTTC.

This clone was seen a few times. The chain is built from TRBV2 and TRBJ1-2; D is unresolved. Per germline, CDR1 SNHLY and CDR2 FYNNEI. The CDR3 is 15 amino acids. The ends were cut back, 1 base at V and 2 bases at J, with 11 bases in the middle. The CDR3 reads CASSEGRSSNYGYTF. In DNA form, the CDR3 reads TGTGCCAGCAGTGAAGGACGGTCCTCCAACTATGGCTACACCTTC.

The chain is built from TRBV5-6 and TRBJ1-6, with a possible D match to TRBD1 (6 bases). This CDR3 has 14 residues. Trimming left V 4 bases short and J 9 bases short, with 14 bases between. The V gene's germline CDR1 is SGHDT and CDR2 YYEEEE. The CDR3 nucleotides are TGTGCCAGCAGCATGGGGGCAGGGCTTTCACCCCTCCACTTT. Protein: CASSMGAGLSPLHF.

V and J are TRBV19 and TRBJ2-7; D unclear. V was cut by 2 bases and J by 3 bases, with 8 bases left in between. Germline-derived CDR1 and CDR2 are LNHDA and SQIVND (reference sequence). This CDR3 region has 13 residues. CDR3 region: CASSISLYYEQYF. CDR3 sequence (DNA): TGTGCCAGTAGTATAAGTCTATACTACGAGCAGTACTTC.

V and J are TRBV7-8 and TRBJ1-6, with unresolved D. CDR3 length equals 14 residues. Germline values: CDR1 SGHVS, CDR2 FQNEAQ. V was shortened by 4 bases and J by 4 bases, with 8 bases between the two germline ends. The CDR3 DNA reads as TGTGCCAGCAGCTCCGGGGATTATAATTCACCCCTCCACTTT. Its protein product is CASSSGDYNSPLHF. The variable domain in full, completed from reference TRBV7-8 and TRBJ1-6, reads GAGVSQSPRYKVAKRGQDVALRCDPISGHVSLFWYQQALGQGPEFLTYFQNEAQLDKSGLPSDRFFAERPEGSVSTLKIQRTQQEDSAVYLCASSSGDYNSPLHFGNGTRLTVT.

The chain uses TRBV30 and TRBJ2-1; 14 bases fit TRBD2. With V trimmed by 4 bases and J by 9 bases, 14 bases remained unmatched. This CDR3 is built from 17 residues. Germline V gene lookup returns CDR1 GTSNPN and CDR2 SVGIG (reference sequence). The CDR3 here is CAWNQGTSGRSLGEQFF. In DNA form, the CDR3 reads TGTGCCTGGAACCAGGGGACTAGCGGGAGATCTTTGGGTGAGCAGTTCTTC.

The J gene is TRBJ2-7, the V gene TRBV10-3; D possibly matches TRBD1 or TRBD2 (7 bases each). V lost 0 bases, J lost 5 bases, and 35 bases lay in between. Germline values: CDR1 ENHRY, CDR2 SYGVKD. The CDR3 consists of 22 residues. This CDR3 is CAISESTSVGTVPAGANDEQYF. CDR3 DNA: TGTGCCATCAGTGAGTCGACGTCGGTCGGGACAGTACCGGCGGGAGCGAACGACGAGCAGTACTTC.

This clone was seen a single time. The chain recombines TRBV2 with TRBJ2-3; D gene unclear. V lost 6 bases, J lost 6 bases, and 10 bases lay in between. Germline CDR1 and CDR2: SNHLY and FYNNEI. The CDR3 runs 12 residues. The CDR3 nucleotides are TGTGCCAGCAGGGGCGGATTGGATACGCAGTATTTT. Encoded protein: CASRGGLDTQYF.

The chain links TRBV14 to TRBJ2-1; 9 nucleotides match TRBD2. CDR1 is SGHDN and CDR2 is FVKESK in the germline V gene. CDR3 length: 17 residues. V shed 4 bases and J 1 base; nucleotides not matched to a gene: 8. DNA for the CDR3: TGTGCCAGCAGCCTACAAATTAGCGGGGGATCCTACAATGAGCAGTTCTTC. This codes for CASSLQISGGSYNEQFF.

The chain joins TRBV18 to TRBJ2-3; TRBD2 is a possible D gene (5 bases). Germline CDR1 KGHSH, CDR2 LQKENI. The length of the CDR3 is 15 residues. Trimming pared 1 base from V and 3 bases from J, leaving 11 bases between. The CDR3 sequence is CASSPRVSGTDTQYF. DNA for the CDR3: TGTGCCAGCTCACCACGGGTCTCGGGGACAGATACGCAGTATTTT.

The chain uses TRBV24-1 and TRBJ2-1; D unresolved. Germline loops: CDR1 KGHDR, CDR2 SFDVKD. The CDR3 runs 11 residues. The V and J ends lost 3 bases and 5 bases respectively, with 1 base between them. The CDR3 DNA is TGTGCCACCAGTGATCACAATGAGCAGTTCTTC. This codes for CATSDHNEQFF.